These 2 T cell receptor beta chains were all obtained from the same sample, sequenced in a study of blood T cell repertoires in COVID-19. Repertoires were generated with immunoSEQ multiplex PCR, while TCRdb's copy carries only in-frame clones and drops some. There are about 100,000 clones in the sample; about 90% occur only once, and approximately 5% lies in the top ten. The sequenced sample consisted of peripheral blood. These receptors were taken from a man aged 40-55 years with active or convalescent COVID-19.

The chain carries TRBV6-5 and TRBJ1-2; 9 positions match TRBD1. V lost 11 bases and J lost 9; bases outside the gene matches: 10. Germline V CDR1 and CDR2: MNHEY, SVGAGI. The CDR3 loop spans 12 amino acids. CDR3 protein: CAGTGKGLSYTF. In DNA, the CDR3 is TGTGCCGGGACAGGGAAGGGTTTGAGCTACACCTTC.

This clone was seen just once. J is TRBJ2-7 and V is TRBV7-2; TRBD1 aligns across 7 bases. The trim removed 2 bases at V and 2 bases at J, leaving 6 bases unmatched. The CDR3 loop spans 15 amino acids. Germline values: CDR1 SGHTA, CDR2 FQGNSA. The chain's CDR3 is CASSLTQGQTYEQYF. CDR3 DNA: TGTGCCAGCAGCTTAACTCAGGGACAGACCTACGAGCAGTACTTC.